Each of the 31 T cell receptor beta chains below was sequenced from the same sample in a study of blood T cell repertoires in COVID-19. The repertoire was sequenced with immunoSEQ multiplex PCR; TCRdb's copy has only in-frame clones and lacks some. In the table there are approximately 200,000 clones, about 82% of which are singletons. The sequenced sample was peripheral blood. These receptors all come from a woman over 75 with acute or convalescent COVID-19.

V and J are TRBV27 and TRBJ2-7, with D hard to call. The CDR3 spans 16 residues. V was shortened by 0 bases and J by 4 bases, with 16 bases between the two germline ends. Germline lookup yields CDR1 MNHEY and CDR2 SMNVEV (reference sequence). In DNA, the CDR3 is TGTGCCAGCAGTTTATCGGGTCTCGCGGTTGGGTACGAGCAGTACTTC. Translated: CASSLSGLAVGYEQYF.

This chain uses TRBV5-1 with TRBJ1-1, with a weak D call TRBD1 (6 bases). V was pared by 2 bases and J by 5 bases, with 13 bases between. CDR1 SGHRS and CDR2 YFSETQ come from the germline V gene. The CDR3 loop spans 14 amino acids. CDR3 sequence reads: CASSFSRGGTEAFF. For the CDR3, the DNA is TGCGCCAGCAGCTTTAGCAGGGGAGGGACTGAAGCTTTCTTT. Complete variable domain (other parts from reference TRBV5-1 and TRBJ1-1): KAGVTQTPRYLIKTRGQQVTLSCSPISGHRSVSWYQQTPGQGLQFLFEYFSETQRNKGNFPGRFSGRQFSNSRSEMNVSTLELGDSALYLCASSFSRGGTEAFFGQGTRLTVV.

The V gene is TRBV6-1, the J gene TRBJ1-1, with D perhaps matching TRBD1 (6 bases). The CDR3 length is 16 residues. Germline CDR1 and CDR2: MNHNS and SASEGT. The V end lost 3 bases, the J end lost 4 bases, and 18 bases lay between the germline ends. CDR3 amino acids: CASSDGGGRGGTEAFF. The DNA for the CDR3 is TGTGCCAGCAGTGATGGGGGTGGCAGGGGTGGCACTGAAGCTTTCTTT.

The chain is built from TRBV7-2 and TRBJ2-5; no reliable D call. The V end lost 5 bases, the J end lost 5 bases, and 12 bases lay between the germline ends. This CDR3 region has 13 residues. Germline V lookup: CDR1 SGHTA, CDR2 FQGNSA. CDR3 DNA sequence: TGTGCCAGCAGCCCTGGTACGAGTGAGACCCAGTACTTC. It encodes CASSPGTSETQYF.

The chain has TRBV19 and TRBJ1-2; 10 bases agree with TRBD1. V dropped 5 bases and J dropped 3; count of bases not matched to a gene: 9. This CDR3 comprises 16 residues. Per germline, CDR1 LNHDA and CDR2 SQIVND (reference sequence). In nucleotides, the CDR3 is TGTGCCAGTAGTTTCACGACAGGGGGCAAGTACTATGGCTACACCTTC. Translation: CASSFTTGGKYYGYTF.

This clone was counted only a few times. The chain joins TRBV20-1 to TRBJ1-5; D unresolved. V was trimmed by 7 bases and J by 5 bases, leaving 6 bases between them. The CDR3 loop spans 10 amino acids. The germline gives CDR1 DFQATT, CDR2 SNEGSKA (reference sequence). The CDR3 bases are TGCAGTGTGGGCCATCAGCCCCAGCATTTT. Amino acids: CSVGHQPQHF.

The V gene is TRBV19, the J gene TRBJ2-7; TRBD1 matches 7 bases. Germline V gene lookup returns CDR1 LNHDA and CDR2 SQIVND (reference sequence). The CDR3 sequence is 12 residues long. Losses at the gene ends were 6 bases for V and 4 bases for J; bases not matched to a gene: 3. CDR3 residues: CASSDRVYEQYF. CDR3 bases: TGTGCCAGTAGCGACAGGGTGTACGAGCAGTACTTC. Drawing the rest from reference TRBV19 and TRBJ2-7, the complete variable domain is DGGITQSPKYLFRKEGQNVTLSCEQNLNHDAMYWYRQDPGQGLRLIYYSQIVNDFQKGDIAEGYSVSREKKESFPLTVTSAQKNPTAFYLCASSDRVYEQYFGPGTRLTVT.

V usage is TRBV6-5 and J usage is TRBJ1-5; possibly TRBD1 for D (6 bases). Looked up from germline, CDR1 is MNHEY and CDR2 is SVGAGI. Deletions cut 8 bases from V and 3 bases from J, with 11 bases between. The CDR3 loop spans 13 amino acids. Here the CDR3 reads CASGGGFNQPQHF. The DNA of the CDR3 is TGTGCCAGCGGGGGGGGCTTCAATCAGCCCCAGCATTTT.

The chain couples TRBV7-9 to TRBJ1-2; TRBD1 is a possible D gene (5 bases). Germline CDR1 reads SEHNR; CDR2 reads FQNEAQ (reference sequence). The V and J ends lost 4 bases and 4 bases respectively, with 13 bases between them. The CDR3 loop spans 14 amino acids. CDR3 protein: CASSSGAFPYGYTF. Here the CDR3 DNA reads TGTGCCAGCAGCTCTGGGGCCTTTCCCTATGGCTACACCTTC.

The V gene is TRBV6-2 or TRBV6-3, the J gene TRBJ2-2, with D tentatively TRBD2 (6 bases). Trimming pared 3 bases from V and 5 bases from J, leaving 13 bases between. The germline gives CDR1 MNHEY, CDR2 SVGEGT. This CDR3 has 15 residues. CDR3 DNA: TGTGCCAGCAGTTATTTAGCGGTCGATACCGGGGAGCTGTTTTTT. Its translation is CASSYLAVDTGELFF.

The chain joins TRBV27 to TRBJ2-3; TRBD2 matches at 9 bases. CDR3 size: 15 residues. J was trimmed by 1 base and V by 3 bases; bases with no gene match: 2. Per germline, CDR1 MNHEY and CDR2 SMNVEV (reference sequence). The CDR3 nucleotides read TGTGCCAGCAGTTTTAGCGGGAGAGGCACAGATACGCAGTATTTT. Translation: CASSFSGRGTDTQYF.

This rearrangement joins TRBV14 to TRBJ2-5, with D possibly matching TRBD2 (5 bases). This CDR3 has 17 residues. Germline V lookup: CDR1 SGHDN, CDR2 FVKESK. The V and J ends lost 6 bases and 3 bases respectively, with 23 bases between them. This CDR3 is CASSRYRLGRGKETQYF. The CDR3 DNA is TGTGCCAGCAGTCGATACAGACTTGGTCGGGGAAAAGAGACCCAGTACTTC.

The V call is TRBV24-1, the J call TRBJ2-3; D not resolved. Germline V lookup: CDR1 KGHDR, CDR2 SFDVKD. CDR3 length: 13 residues. V was pared by 4 bases and J by 1 base, with 5 bases between. In DNA form, the CDR3 reads TGTGCCACCAGTGACCCTGGCACAGATACGCAGTATTTT. This encodes CATSDPGTDTQYF.

This chain links TRBV29-1 with TRBJ1-1; D is ambiguous. The CDR3 loop spans 15 amino acids. Looked up from germline, CDR1 is SQVTM and CDR2 is ANQGSEA. V was cut by 0 bases and J by 0 bases, with 11 bases left in between. CDR3 loop: CSVEDPGKLNTEAFF. CDR3 bases: TGCAGCGTTGAAGATCCGGGGAAGCTGAACACTGAAGCTTTCTTT.

This clone was recorded a few times. This chain uses TRBV29-1 with TRBJ2-3; 7 bases match TRBD1. The CDR3 spans 15 residues. V was pared by 2 bases and J by 5 bases, with 10 bases of the junction left unmatched. CDR1 is SQVTM, CDR2 ANQGSEA, per germline. This chain's CDR3 is CSVELNRGVKDTQYF. DNA of the CDR3: TGCAGCGTTGAATTGAACAGGGGAGTTAAAGATACGCAGTATTTT.

A single count supports this clone. This chain links TRBV11-3 with TRBJ2-5, with 7 bases that match TRBD1. Losses at the gene ends were 8 bases for V and 3 bases for J; bases not matched to a gene: 9. Germline V gene lookup returns CDR1 SGHNT and CDR2 YENEEA. This CDR3 is 14 amino acids long. The CDR3 DNA reads as TGTGCCAGCCAACTAGACAGGGTCAAAGAGACCCAGTACTTC. It specifies CASQLDRVKETQYF.

V gene TRBV5-4 combines with J gene TRBJ2-2; a weak D match, TRBD1 (6 bases). The germline V gene encodes CDR1 SGHNT and CDR2 YYREEE (reference sequence). This CDR3 has 15 residues. Trimming pared 0 bases from V and 1 base from J, leaving 7 bases between. In DNA form, the CDR3 reads TGTGCCAGCAGCTTGGGAGGGGGGAACACCGGGGAGCTGTTTTTT. Its protein product is CASSLGGGNTGELFF.

The chain couples TRBV3-1 (or the pseudogene TRBV3-2) to TRBJ2-3; D is ambiguous. From germline, CDR1 is LGHDT and CDR2 YNNKEL (reference sequence). V was clipped by 2 bases and J by 2 bases, with 14 bases between them. The CDR3 runs to 16 residues. CDR3 in amino acids: CASSQRLNQLTDTQYF. DNA of the CDR3: TGTGCCAGCAGCCAAAGATTAAACCAACTCACAGATACGCAGTATTTT.

The genes are TRBV7-2 and TRBJ2-1; 12 nucleotides line up with TRBD2. The J segment lost 5 bases and the V segment lost 4 bases, leaving 6 bases of the junction unmatched. The CDR3 has 16 amino acids. CDR1 is SGHTA and CDR2 is FQGNSA in the germline V gene. The CDR3 nucleotides are TGTGCCAGCAGCTCCGGGACTAGCGGGCTAAACAATGAGCAGTTCTTC. It yields the protein CASSSGTSGLNNEQFF.

The chain recombines TRBV7-6 with TRBJ1-2; D perhaps matches TRBD1 (5 bases). The CDR3 totals 15 residues. V lost 2 bases and J 3 bases, leaving 13 bases between the germline ends. Germline values: CDR1 SGHVS, CDR2 FNYEAQ. CDR3 nucleotide sequence: TGTGCCAGCAGCTTAACGGGGGGGAGCGACTATGGCTACACCTTC. Protein sequence: CASSLTGGSDYGYTF.

The V and J genes are TRBV10-3 and TRBJ2-7; 8 bases map to TRBD2. Losses at the gene ends were 3 bases for V and 0 bases for J; bases not matched to a gene: 4. There are 15 residues in the CDR3. CDR1 and CDR2 from the germline V gene are ENHRY and SYGVKD. CDR3 bases: TGTGCCATCAGTGAAAGCGGGGGTTCCTCCTACGAGCAGTACTTC. Protein product: CAISESGGSSYEQYF.

The V call is TRBV29-1, the J call TRBJ1-5; D gene uncertain. Germline V lookup: CDR1 SQVTM, CDR2 ANQGSEA. Trimming removed 3 bases at V and 2 bases at J, with 11 bases between. The CDR3 spans 14 residues. The CDR3 coding sequence is TGCAGCGTTGACCGGCAAGAGGGCAATCAGCCCCAGCATTTT. Encoded protein: CSVDRQEGNQPQHF.

The rearrangement joins TRBV16 to TRBJ2-1; 9 bases match TRBD1. Trimming removed 2 bases from V and 5 bases from J; junction bases left unmatched: 16. CDR1 is KGHSY and CDR2 is FQNENV in the germline V gene. The CDR3 spans 19 residues. The CDR3 sequence is CASSQPYKGARDRDNEQFF. DNA of the CDR3: TGTGCCAGCAGCCAACCTTACAAGGGTGCCCGGGACAGGGACAATGAGCAGTTCTTC.

This clone appeared a few times. This sequence joins TRBV11-3 and TRBJ2-1, with 9 bases fitting TRBD1. Germline-derived CDR1 and CDR2 are SGHNT and YENEEA. V shed 3 bases, J shed 8 bases, and the junction held 14 bases outside the gene matches. The CDR3 is 17 residues long. CDR3 coding DNA: TGTGCCAGCAGCTTCTCCTCCGGGACAGGGACCGGGTATGAGCAGTTCTTC. It yields the protein CASSFSSGTGTGYEQFF. Supplemented by reference TRBV11-3 and TRBJ2-1, the full variable domain reads EAGVVQSPRYKIIEKKQPVAFWCNPISGHNTLYWYLQNLGQGPELLIRYENEEAVDDSQLPKDRFSAERLKGVDSTLKIQPAELGDSAVYLCASSFSSGTGTGYEQFFGPGTRLTVL.

The rearrangement links TRBV10-3 to TRBJ1-2; maybe TRBD1 (6 bases). Germline V gene sequence: CDR1 ENHRY, CDR2 SYGVKD. This CDR3 has 15 amino acids. V was shortened by 4 bases and J by 2 bases, with 14 bases between the two germline ends. Here the CDR3 reads CAISVQGLDNYGYTF. CDR3 DNA sequence: TGTGCCATCAGTGTACAGGGCCTTGACAACTATGGCTACACCTTC.

The chain links TRBV7-3 to TRBJ1-4; D remains ambiguous. The V end was cut by 1 base, the J end by 0 bases, with 9 bases between. The CDR3 is made up of 16 amino acids. Germline loops: CDR1 SGHTA, CDR2 FQGTGA. The CDR3 coding sequence is TGTGCCAGCAGCTTAAACGCCCGGGCAACTAATGAAAAACTGTTTTTT. This codes for CASSLNARATNEKLFF.

V gene TRBV21-1 combines with J gene TRBJ2-7; TRBD2 is the table's D call, not checked against the DNA. TRBV21-1 corresponds to a pseudogene. This CDR3 is 15 amino acids long. CDR3 loop: CASSNLPRRSWEQYF. CDR3 coding DNA: TGTGCCAGCAGCAACCTACCAAGGCGGTCCTGGGAGCAGTACTTC.

This clone was recorded only once. The V and J genes are TRBV20-1 and TRBJ2-7; D gene uncertain. V was trimmed by 3 bases and J by 3 bases, leaving 6 bases between them. CDR3 length equals 11 residues. Germline CDR1 DFQATT, CDR2 SNEGSKA (reference sequence). CDR3: CSASRGYEQYF. DNA of the CDR3: TGCAGTGCTAGCCGCGGCTACGAGCAGTACTTC.

Regarding this clone: Other DNA variants within this sample encode the same CDR3. The chain uses TRBV7-2 and TRBJ1-6, with D unresolved. The CDR3 is made up of 12 amino acids. Germline V gives CDR1 SGHTA, CDR2 FQGNSA. Trimming shortened V by 4 bases and J by 7 bases, and 5 bases separated the two germline ends. The CDR3 DNA sequence: TGTGCCAGCAGCTCAGTAAATTCACCCCTCCACTTT. Its protein product is CASSSVNSPLHF.

The gene calls are TRBV19 and TRBJ1-1; 7 positions agree with TRBD1. The germline V gene encodes CDR1 LNHDA and CDR2 SQIVND (reference sequence). This CDR3 comprises 15 residues. V lost 5 bases, J lost 0 bases, and 6 bases stayed unmatched. CDR3 in amino acids: CASSRWTGLNTEAFF. CDR3 in DNA: TGTGCCAGTAGTCGTTGGACAGGCCTGAACACTGAAGCTTTCTTT.

The rearrangement uses TRBV5-4 and TRBJ1-6; TRBD1 matches 7 bases. V shed 4 bases and J 6 bases; nucleotides not matched to a gene: 4. The CDR3 loop spans 14 amino acids. Looked up from germline, CDR1 is SGHNT and CDR2 is YYREEE (reference sequence). This CDR3 reads CASSQSGGNSPLHF. CDR3 nucleotides: TGTGCCAGCAGCCAGTCAGGGGGTAATTCACCCCTCCACTTT.